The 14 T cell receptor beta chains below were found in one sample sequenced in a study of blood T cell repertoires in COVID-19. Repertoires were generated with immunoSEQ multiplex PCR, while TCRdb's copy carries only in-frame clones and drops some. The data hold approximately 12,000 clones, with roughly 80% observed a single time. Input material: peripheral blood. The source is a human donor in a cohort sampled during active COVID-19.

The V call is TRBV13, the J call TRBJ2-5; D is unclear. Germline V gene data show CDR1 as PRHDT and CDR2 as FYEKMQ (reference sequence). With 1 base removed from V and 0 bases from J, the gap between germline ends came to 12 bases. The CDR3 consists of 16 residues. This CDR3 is CASSLVVGPNQETQYF. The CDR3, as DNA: TGTGCCAGCAGCTTAGTAGTCGGTCCGAACCAAGAGACCCAGTACTTC.

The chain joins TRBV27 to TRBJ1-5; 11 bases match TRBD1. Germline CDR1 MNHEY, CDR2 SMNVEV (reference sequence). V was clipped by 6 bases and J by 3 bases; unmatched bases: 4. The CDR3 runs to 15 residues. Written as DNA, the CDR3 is TGTGCCAGCAGGCGGGACAGGGGGTTCAATCAGCCCCAGCATTTT. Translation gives CASRRDRGFNQPQHF.

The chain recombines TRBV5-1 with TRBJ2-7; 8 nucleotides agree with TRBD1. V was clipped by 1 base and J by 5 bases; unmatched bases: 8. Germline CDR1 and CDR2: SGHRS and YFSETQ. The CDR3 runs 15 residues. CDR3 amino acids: CASSLRQGAKNEQYF. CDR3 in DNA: TGCGCCAGCAGCTTGCGTCAGGGGGCGAAAAACGAGCAGTACTTC.

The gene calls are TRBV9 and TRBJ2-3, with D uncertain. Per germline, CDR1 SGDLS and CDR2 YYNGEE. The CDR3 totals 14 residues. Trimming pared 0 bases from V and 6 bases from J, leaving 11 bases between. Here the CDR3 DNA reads TGTGCCAGCAGCGTAGCTACCCCCGCCGATACGCAGTATTTT. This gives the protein CASSVATPADTQYF.

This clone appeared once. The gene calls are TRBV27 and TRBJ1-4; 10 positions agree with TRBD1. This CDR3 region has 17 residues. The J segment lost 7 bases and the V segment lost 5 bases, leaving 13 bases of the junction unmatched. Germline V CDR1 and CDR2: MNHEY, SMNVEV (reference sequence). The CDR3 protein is CASSITLGTGVAEKLFF. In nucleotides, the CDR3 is TGTGCCAGCAGTATAACGCTCGGGACAGGGGTGGCTGAAAAACTGTTTTTT.

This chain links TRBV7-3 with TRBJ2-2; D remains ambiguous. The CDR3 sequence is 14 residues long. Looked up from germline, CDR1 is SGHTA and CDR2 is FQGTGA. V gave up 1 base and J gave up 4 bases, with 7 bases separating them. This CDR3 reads CASSLSRSTGELFF. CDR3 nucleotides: TGTGCCAGCAGCTTAAGCAGGTCCACCGGGGAGCTGTTTTTT.

The CDR3 loop reads CASSLAVPSEQYF. The CDR3 DNA is TGTGCCAGCAGTTTAGCAGTCCCTAGCGAGCAGTACTTC. The V and J genes are TRBV12-3 or TRBV12-4 and TRBJ2-7; no firm D call. With 0 bases removed from V and 6 bases from J, the gap between germline ends came to 9 bases. CDR3 length: 13 amino acids.

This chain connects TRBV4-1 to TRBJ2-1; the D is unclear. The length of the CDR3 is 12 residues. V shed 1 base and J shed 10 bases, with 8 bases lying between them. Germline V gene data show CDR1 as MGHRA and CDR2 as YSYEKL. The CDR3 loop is CASSQGVGEQFF. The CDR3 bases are TGCGCCAGCAGCCAAGGGGTCGGGGAGCAGTTCTTC.

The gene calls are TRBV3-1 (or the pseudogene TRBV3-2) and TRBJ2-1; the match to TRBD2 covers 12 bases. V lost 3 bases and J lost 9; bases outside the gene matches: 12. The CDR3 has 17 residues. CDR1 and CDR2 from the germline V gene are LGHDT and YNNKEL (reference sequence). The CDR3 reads CASSQSFSSGGASEQFF. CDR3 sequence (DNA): TGTGCCAGCAGCCAGTCCTTTTCTAGCGGGGGGGCCAGTGAGCAGTTCTTC.

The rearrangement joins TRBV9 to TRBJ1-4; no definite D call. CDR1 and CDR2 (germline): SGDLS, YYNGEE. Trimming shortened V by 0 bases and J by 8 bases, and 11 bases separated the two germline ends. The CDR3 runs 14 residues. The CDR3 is CASSVEGRGEKLFF. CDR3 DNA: TGTGCCAGCAGCGTAGAGGGCAGAGGGGAAAAACTGTTTTTT.

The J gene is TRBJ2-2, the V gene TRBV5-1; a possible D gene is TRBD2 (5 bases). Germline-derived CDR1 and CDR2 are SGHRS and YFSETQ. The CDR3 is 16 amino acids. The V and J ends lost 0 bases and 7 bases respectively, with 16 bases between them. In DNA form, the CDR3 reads TGCGCCAGCAGCTTGGCCCGGGCGAACGCGGGCGGGGAGCTGTTTTTT. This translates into CASSLARANAGGELFF.

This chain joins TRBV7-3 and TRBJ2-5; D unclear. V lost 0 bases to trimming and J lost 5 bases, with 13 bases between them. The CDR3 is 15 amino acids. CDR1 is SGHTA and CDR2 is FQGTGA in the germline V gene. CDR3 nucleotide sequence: TGTGCCAGCAGCTTAACTTCGTCGCGCCGGGAGACCCAGTACTTC. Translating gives CASSLTSSRRETQYF. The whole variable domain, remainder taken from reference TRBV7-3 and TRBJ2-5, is GAGVSQTPSNKVTEKGKYVELRCDPISGHTALYWYRQSLGQGPEFLIYFQGTGAADDSGLPNDRFFAVRPEGSVSTLKIQRTERGDSAVYLCASSLTSSRRETQYFGPGTRLLVL.

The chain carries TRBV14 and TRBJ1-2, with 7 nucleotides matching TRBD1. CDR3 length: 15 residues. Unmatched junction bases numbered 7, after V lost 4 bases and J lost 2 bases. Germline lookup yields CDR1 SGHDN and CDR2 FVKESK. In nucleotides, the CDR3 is TGTGCCAGCAGCCCCCTCAGGGACAGCAACTATGGCTACACCTTC. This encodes CASSPLRDSNYGYTF.

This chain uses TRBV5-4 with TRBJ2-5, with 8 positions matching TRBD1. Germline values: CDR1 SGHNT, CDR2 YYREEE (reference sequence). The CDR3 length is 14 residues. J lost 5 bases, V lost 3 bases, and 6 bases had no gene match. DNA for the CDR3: TGTGCCAGCAGCTATCCAGGGGGCGCGGAGACCCAGTACTTC. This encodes CASSYPGGAETQYF.